This T cell receptor (beta chain) was recovered during a study of T-cell reconstitution after alpha-beta-depleted transplantation in children. Study-wide results and caveats: When one year had passed after transplant, most T-cell counts and diversity came from newly produced T cells. Where some patients showed high TCRbeta diversity at day 60, it came from recipient T cells and thymic progenitors that had survived.

In germline, CDR1 is SQVTM, CDR2 ANQGSEA. Trimming removed 5 bases from V and 12 bases from J; junction bases left unmatched: 5. This CDR3 spans 11 amino acids. A remark on this clonotype: The antigen is unknown.

For TCRbeta, the library was prepared with unique molecular identifiers. TCRdb re-analysed the PCR reads in MiXCR, keeping a single row per CDR3 protein. The sample consists of about a million distinct CDR3 sequences, around 30% of them appearing once. This TCR was recovered from a boy younger than two who had a stem cell transplant for SCID, so the T cells may come from the graft donor. Here the sequenced sample was PBMCs, mostly from graft donor cells, taken 360 days after TCRalphabeta/CD19-depleted stem cell transplant. The gene calls are TRBV29-1 and TRBJ1-1; 11 positions agree with TRBD1. As DNA, the CDR3 is TGCAGCGTTCAGGGACAGGGGGTGACTTTCTTT. Translated, it gives CSVQGQGVTFF.